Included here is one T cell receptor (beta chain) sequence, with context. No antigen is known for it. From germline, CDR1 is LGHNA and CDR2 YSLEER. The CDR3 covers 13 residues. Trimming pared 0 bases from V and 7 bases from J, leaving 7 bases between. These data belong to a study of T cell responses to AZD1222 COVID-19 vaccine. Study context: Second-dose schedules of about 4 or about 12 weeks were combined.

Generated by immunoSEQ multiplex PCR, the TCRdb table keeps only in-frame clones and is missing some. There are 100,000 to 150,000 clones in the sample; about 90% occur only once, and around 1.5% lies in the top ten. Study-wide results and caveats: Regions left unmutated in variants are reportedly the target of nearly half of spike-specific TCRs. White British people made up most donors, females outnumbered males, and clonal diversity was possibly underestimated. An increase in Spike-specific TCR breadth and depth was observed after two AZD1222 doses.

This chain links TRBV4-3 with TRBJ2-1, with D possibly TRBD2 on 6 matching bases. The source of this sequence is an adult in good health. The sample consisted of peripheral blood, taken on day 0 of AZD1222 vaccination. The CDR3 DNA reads TGCGCCAGCAGCCAAGAACTAGCAAATGAGCAGTTCTTC. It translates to CASSQELANEQFF.